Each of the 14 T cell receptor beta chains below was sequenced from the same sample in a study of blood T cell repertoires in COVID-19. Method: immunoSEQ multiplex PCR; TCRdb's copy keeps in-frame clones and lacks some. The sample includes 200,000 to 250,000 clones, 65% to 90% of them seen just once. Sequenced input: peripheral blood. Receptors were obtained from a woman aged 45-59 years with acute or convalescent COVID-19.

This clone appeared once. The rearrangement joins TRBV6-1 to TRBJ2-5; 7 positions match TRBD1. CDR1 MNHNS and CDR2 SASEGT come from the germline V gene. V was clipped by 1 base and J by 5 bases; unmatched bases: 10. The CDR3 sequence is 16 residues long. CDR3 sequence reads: CASSEGGTGVQETQYF. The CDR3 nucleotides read TGTGCCAGCAGTGAAGGGGGAACAGGGGTCCAGGAGACCCAGTACTTC.

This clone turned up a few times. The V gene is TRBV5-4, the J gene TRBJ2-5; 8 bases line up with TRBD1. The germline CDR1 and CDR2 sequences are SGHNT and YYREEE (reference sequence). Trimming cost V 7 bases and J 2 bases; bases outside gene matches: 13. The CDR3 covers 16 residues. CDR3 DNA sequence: TGTGCCAGCCGAAGAATCGGGACAGGTCGACAAGAGACCCAGTACTTC. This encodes CASRRIGTGRQETQYF.

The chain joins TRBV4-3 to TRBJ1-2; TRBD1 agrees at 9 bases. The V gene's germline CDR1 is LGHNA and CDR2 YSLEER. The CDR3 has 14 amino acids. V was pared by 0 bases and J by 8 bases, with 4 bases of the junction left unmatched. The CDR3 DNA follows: TGCGCCAGCAGCCAAGAACTCGACAGGGGGGGCTACACCTTC. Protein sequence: CASSQELDRGGYTF.

Written as DNA, the CDR3 is TGTGCCAGCTCACCGGGACACCTAAGCACAGATACGCAGTATTTT. Amino acids: CASSPGHLSTDTQYF. V gene TRBV18 combines with J gene TRBJ2-3; D might be TRBD1 (6 bases). The CDR3 length is 15 residues. V was pared by 3 bases and J by 0 bases, with 10 bases between. The germline gives CDR1 KGHSH, CDR2 LQKENI.

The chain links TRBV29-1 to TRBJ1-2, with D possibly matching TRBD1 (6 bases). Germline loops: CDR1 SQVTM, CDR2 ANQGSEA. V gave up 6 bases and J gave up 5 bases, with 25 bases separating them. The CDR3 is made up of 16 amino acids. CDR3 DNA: TGCAGCGTCCTAAGGTGGCCAGGGGAATACCTATATGGCTACACCTTC. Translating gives CSVLRWPGEYLYGYTF.

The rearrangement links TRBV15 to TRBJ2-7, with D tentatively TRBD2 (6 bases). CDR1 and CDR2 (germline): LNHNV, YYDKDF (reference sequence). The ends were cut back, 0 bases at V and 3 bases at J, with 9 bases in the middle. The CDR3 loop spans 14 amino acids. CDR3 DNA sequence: TGTGCCACCAGCAGAGAGTCCGGGAGCTACGAGCAGTACTTC. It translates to CATSRESGSYEQYF.

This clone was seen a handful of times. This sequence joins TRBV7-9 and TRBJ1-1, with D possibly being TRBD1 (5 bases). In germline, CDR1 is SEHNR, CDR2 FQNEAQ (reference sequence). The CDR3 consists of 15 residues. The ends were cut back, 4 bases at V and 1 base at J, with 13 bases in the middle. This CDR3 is CASSSTDIANTEAFF. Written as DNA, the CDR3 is TGTGCCAGCAGCTCCACGGACATAGCGAACACTGAAGCTTTCTTT.

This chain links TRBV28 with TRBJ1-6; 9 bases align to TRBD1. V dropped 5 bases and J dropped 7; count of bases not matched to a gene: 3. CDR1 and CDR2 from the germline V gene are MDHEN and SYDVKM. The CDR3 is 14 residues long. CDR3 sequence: CASSPGTGNSPLHF. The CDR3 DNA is TGTGCCAGCAGTCCGGGGACAGGGAATTCACCCCTCCACTTT.

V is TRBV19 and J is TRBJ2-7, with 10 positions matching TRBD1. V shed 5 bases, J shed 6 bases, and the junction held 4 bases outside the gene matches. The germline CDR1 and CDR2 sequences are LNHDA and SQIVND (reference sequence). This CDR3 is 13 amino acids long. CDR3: CASSRTGGIEQYF. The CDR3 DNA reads TGTGCCAGTAGTCGGACAGGGGGAATCGAGCAGTACTTC.

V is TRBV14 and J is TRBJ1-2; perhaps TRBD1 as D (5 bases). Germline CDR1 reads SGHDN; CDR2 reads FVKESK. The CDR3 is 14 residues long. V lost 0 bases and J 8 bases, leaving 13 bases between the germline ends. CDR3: CASSQEVSGGGYTF. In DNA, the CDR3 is TGTGCCAGCAGCCAAGAAGTCTCGGGGGGAGGCTACACCTTC.

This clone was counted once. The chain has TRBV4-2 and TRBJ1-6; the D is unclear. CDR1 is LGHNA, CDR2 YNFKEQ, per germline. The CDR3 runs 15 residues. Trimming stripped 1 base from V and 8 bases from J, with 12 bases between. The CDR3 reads CASSQARNQDSPLHF. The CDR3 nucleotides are TGTGCCAGCAGCCAAGCCAGGAACCAAGATTCACCCCTCCACTTT.

The CDR3 sequence is CASSASTGELFF. The DNA for the CDR3 is TGTGCCAGCAGCGCCTCCACCGGGGAGCTGTTTTTT. The gene calls are TRBV9 and TRBJ2-2; D unresolved. CDR3 size: 12 residues. With 3 bases removed from V and 4 bases from J, the gap between germline ends came to 4 bases. The germline CDR1 and CDR2 sequences are SGDLS and YYNGEE.

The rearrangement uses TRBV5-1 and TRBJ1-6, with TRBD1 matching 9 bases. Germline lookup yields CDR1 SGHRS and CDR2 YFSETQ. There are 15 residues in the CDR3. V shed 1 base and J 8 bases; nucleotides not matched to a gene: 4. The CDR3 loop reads CASSLTGGIDSPLHF. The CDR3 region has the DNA TGCGCCAGCAGCTTGACAGGGGGCATTGATTCACCCCTCCACTTT. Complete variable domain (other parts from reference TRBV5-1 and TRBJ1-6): KAGVTQTPRYLIKTRGQQVTLSCSPISGHRSVSWYQQTPGQGLQFLFEYFSETQRNKGNFPGRFSGRQFSNSRSEMNVSTLELGDSALYLCASSLTGGIDSPLHFGNGTRLTVT.

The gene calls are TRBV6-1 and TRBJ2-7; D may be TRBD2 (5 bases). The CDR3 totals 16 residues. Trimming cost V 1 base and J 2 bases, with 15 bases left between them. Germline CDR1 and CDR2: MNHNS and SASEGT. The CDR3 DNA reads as TGTGCCAGCAGTGAAGTTTGGGAGACTGTAACCTACGAGCAGTACTTC. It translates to CASSEVWETVTYEQYF.